This T cell receptor (beta chain) comes out of a study of T cell repertoires in cytomegalovirus infection. The study, taken as a whole, reports: HLA-C-restricted CMV-specific TCR beta clonotypes prevailed in the ex vivo response.

Notes on this clonotype: Its antigen remains unidentified.

TCRdb itself ran the reads through MiXCR, one entry per CDR3 protein. The sample includes approximately 550,000 distinct CDR3 sequences, 15% to 20% of them seen just once. CDR3 length: 15 residues. Germline V gene lookup returns CDR1 LNHNV and CDR2 YYDKDF (reference sequence). V lost 3 bases and J lost 2, with 11 bases in between. This chain links TRBV15 with TRBJ1-5; no clear D. Specimen: CD8+ T cells from PBMCs. The sequence came from a human donor in good health (CMV status not recorded). Some clones in this sample may be carry-over from other donors' samples. CDR3 sequence: CATSRSRGGNQPQHF. In DNA form, the CDR3 reads TGTGCCACCAGCAGGTCCCGCGGTGGCAATCAGCCCCAGCATTTT.